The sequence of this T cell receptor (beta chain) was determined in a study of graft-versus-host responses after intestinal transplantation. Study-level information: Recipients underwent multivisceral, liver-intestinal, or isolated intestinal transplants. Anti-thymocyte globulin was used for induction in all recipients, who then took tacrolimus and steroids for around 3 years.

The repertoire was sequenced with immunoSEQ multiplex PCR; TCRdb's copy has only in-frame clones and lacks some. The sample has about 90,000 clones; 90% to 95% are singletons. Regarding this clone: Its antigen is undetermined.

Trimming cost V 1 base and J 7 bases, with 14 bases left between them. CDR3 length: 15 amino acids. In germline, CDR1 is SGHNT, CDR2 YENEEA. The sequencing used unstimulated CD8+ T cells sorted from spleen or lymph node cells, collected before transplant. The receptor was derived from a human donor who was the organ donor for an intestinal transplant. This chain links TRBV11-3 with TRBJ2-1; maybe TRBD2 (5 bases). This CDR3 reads CASSLAPLEGNEQFF. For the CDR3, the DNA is TGTGCCAGCAGCTTAGCCCCCCTCGAGGGAAATGAGCAGTTCTTC.